These 29 T cell receptor beta chains originate from one sample sequenced in a study of molecular identifiers for immune sequencing clone quantification. TCRdb called the PCR reads again in MiXCR, with one record for every CDR3 protein. The table includes approximately 500,000 distinct CDR3 sequences, about 20% detected once. The sequenced sample was naive CD8+ T cells from blood, with Jurkat cell RNA spiked in. Subset of the sample: FACS-sorted CD8+CD4-CCR7+CD45RA+ naive T cells. Receptor source: a human donor in good health. Some libraries in this study had Jurkat cell RNA spiked in.

The chain carries TRBV2 and TRBJ2-5, with D possibly TRBD1 on 6 matching bases. The V gene's germline CDR1 is SNHLY and CDR2 FYNNEI. V was shortened by 3 bases and J by 3 bases, with 23 bases between the two germline ends. The CDR3 length is 18 residues. CDR3 loop: CASSDPEPGVGGEETQYF. The CDR3 DNA is TGTGCCAGCAGTGACCCCGAGCCAGGGGTAGGGGGAGAAGAGACCCAGTACTTC.

The table lists this clonotype with a few counts. The rearrangement links TRBV27 to TRBJ1-2; D not resolved. Germline V gene data show CDR1 as MNHEY and CDR2 as SMNVEV (reference sequence). This CDR3 region has 14 residues. Trimming took off 3 bases at V and 2 bases at J, with 10 bases between the two ends. The CDR3 DNA reads TGTGCCAGCAGTTTGGGTCCGGCAAACTATGGCTACACCTTC. Amino acids: CASSLGPANYGYTF.

As DNA, the CDR3 is TGCGCCAGCAGCCAAGACTCCGTCGGGACAGGGTCTCAGCCCCAGCATTTT. Translation gives CASSQDSVGTGSQPQHF. The chain employs TRBV4-3 and TRBJ1-5; 9 positions agree with TRBD1. The V and J ends lost 0 bases and 6 bases, in that order; junction bases with no gene match: 9. Germline V lookup: CDR1 LGHNA, CDR2 YSLEER. CDR3 length: 17 amino acids.

This clonotype occurred many times. The chain has TRBV20-1 and TRBJ2-7, with TRBD1 matching 7 bases. The trim removed 0 bases at V and 2 bases at J, leaving 10 bases unmatched. The germline V gene encodes CDR1 DFQATT and CDR2 SNEGSKA (reference sequence). The CDR3 contains 16 residues. DNA of the CDR3: TGCAGTGCTAGAGAGCCCGACAGGGTACAGCCCTACGAGCAGTACTTC. This codes for CSAREPDRVQPYEQYF.

The chain combines TRBV10-1 with TRBJ1-5; D ambiguous. V was clipped by 3 bases and J by 6 bases, with 0 bases between them. Germline loops: CDR1 WNHNN, CDR2 SYGVQD (reference sequence). There are 10 residues in the CDR3. For the CDR3, the DNA is TGCGCCAGCAGTGATCAGCCCCAGCATTTT. This gives the protein CASSDQPQHF.

This clonotype was seen a few times. The chain uses TRBV6-1 and TRBJ2-7; TRBD2 agrees at 10 bases. The germline gives CDR1 MNHNS, CDR2 SASEGT. The CDR3 is made up of 17 amino acids. V trimming: 7 bases; J trimming: 5 bases; junction bases outside the gene matches: 17. The CDR3 reads CASIINPPLAGVHEQYF. CDR3 nucleotides: TGTGCCAGCATAATTAACCCCCCTCTAGCGGGAGTTCACGAGCAGTACTTC.

This clonotype was seen many times. The chain couples TRBV7-2 to TRBJ2-7, with unresolved D. The CDR3 has 15 amino acids. Germline V CDR1 and CDR2: SGHTA, FQGNSA. The germline V and J ends were trimmed by 5 bases and 7 bases, with 21 bases remaining between them. CDR3 coding DNA: TGTGCCAGCAGCCCCGCATGGGGAACGTCAGGAGAGCAGTACTTC. This translates into CASSPAWGTSGEQYF. The complete variable domain, with remaining parts taken from reference TRBV7-2 and TRBJ2-7, reads GAGVSQSPSNKVTEKGKDVELRCDPISGHTALYWYRQSLGQGLEFLIYFQGNSAPDKSGLPSDRFSAERTGGSVSTLTIQRTQQEDSAVYLCASSPAWGTSGEQYFGPGTRLTVT.

This clonotype was seen a few times. The chain links TRBV7-6 to TRBJ2-7, with D perhaps TRBD1 (6 bases). The CDR3 runs to 12 residues. Trimming pared 6 bases from V and 5 bases from J, leaving 11 bases between. Germline V lookup: CDR1 SGHVS, CDR2 FNYEAQ. CDR3 sequence (DNA): TGTGCCAGCAGTTGGCCAGGGGACGAGCAGTACTTC. Protein sequence: CASSWPGDEQYF.

This clonotype appeared once. This clone may be a read error of a much larger clone one base away. The rearrangement links TRBV28 to TRBJ2-3, with TRBD2 matching 10 bases. V shed 5 bases, J shed 8 bases, and the junction held 13 bases outside the gene matches. This CDR3 has 16 residues. Germline CDR1 reads MDHEN; CDR2 reads SYDVKM. CDR3 loop: CASSPHQRGGLGTQYF. For the CDR3, the DNA is TGTGCCAGCAGTCCCCACCAGCGGGGGGGCCTTGGTACGCAGTATTTT.

On this clonotype itself: A clone one base away is much larger, so this may be a read error. The chain links TRBV29-1 to TRBJ2-5, with D unclear. The CDR3 loop spans 13 amino acids. CDR1 and CDR2 (germline): SQVTM, ANQGSEA. CDR3 DNA sequence: TGCGGCCTGGATTTAGGCACACAAGAGACCCAGTACTTC. Translation: CGLDLGTQETQYF.

A remark on this clonotype: Its ends do not fully match the called genes, so a read error is possible. This chain uses TRBV9 with TRBJ2-1; 9 bases line up with TRBD1. The CDR3 length is 19 residues. CDR1 is SGDLS and CDR2 is YYNGEE in the germline V gene. CDR3 bases: TGTGCCAGCAGCGTCAAGGGACAGGGAATAGGGGAAACGTACATTGAGCAGTTCTTC. Protein product: CASSVKGQGIGETYIEQFF.

This clonotype was seen many times. The rearrangement links TRBV29-1 to TRBJ2-7; D might be TRBD2 (6 bases). This CDR3 has 13 amino acids. CDR1 and CDR2 (germline): SQVTM, ANQGSEA. V lost 3 bases and J 3 bases, leaving 12 bases between the germline ends. As DNA, the CDR3 is TGCAGCGTTGAGACTGGGGGGAGCTACGAGCAGTACTTC. Translated: CSVETGGSYEQYF.

The chain employs TRBV2 and TRBJ2-7; TRBD1 matches at 8 bases. CDR1 SNHLY and CDR2 FYNNEI come from the germline V gene. V lost 9 bases to trimming and J lost 2 bases; unmatched junction nucleotides: 9. CDR3 length: 14 residues. In DNA, the CDR3 is TGTGCCAGGTCTTTTGGACAGGGAGCCTACGAGCAGTACTTC. Its protein is CARSFGQGAYEQYF.

The V and J genes are TRBV30 and TRBJ1-1; no clear D gene. Trimming removed 3 bases at V and 5 bases at J, with 4 bases between. This CDR3 region has 10 residues. Per germline, CDR1 GTSNPN and CDR2 SVGIG (reference sequence). DNA of the CDR3: TGTGCCTGGAGGGGTACTGAAGCTTTCTTT. This gives the protein CAWRGTEAFF. The variable domain in full, with the rest retrieved from reference TRBV30 and TRBJ1-1, is SQTIHQWPATLVQPVGSPLSLECTVEGTSNPNLYWYRQAAGRGLQLLFYSVGIGQISSEVPQNLSASRPQDRQFILSSKKLLLSDSGFYLCAWRGTEAFFGQGTRLTVV.

This clonotype was found many times. The CDR3 spells CASSFLGPSYNEQFF. The CDR3 DNA is TGTGCCAGCAGTTTTTTAGGGCCCTCCTACAATGAGCAGTTCTTC. The chain is built from TRBV28 and TRBJ2-1; D gene ambiguous. Per the germline V gene, CDR1 is MDHEN and CDR2 is SYDVKM. The CDR3 has 15 amino acids. With 3 bases removed from V and 0 bases from J, the gap between germline ends came to 9 bases.

Comment on this clonotype: Since a much larger clone is just one base distant, this may be a read error. This chain links TRBV4-1 with TRBJ2-2; D not resolved. CDR3 length: 14 residues. The germline V gene has CDR1 MGHRA and CDR2 YSYEKL. V was cut by 1 base and J by 7 bases, with 10 bases left in between. The CDR3: CASSQGKDGGELFF. The CDR3 bases are TGCGCCAGCAGCCAAGGAAAGGATGGCGGGGAGCTGTTTTTT.

V usage is TRBV3-1 and J usage is TRBJ2-7, with no clear D. V was clipped by 4 bases and J by 3 bases, with 13 bases between them. The CDR3 extends over 14 amino acids. Germline CDR1 LGHDT, CDR2 YNNKEL (reference sequence). CDR3 nucleotides: TGTGCCAGCAGCCCCCGACAAAGCAACTACGAGCAGTACTTC. This codes for CASSPRQSNYEQYF.

This clonotype was picked up many times. The CDR3 nucleotides read TGTGCCAGCGGTCGGACCGGTGGCTACACCTTC. Translated: CASGRTGGYTF. The chain recombines TRBV2 with TRBJ1-2; no clear D gene. The CDR3 has 11 amino acids. V dropped 8 bases and J dropped 7 bases, with 11 bases sitting between them. Germline V gives CDR1 SNHLY, CDR2 FYNNEI.

This clonotype was detected many times. The CDR3 loop is CASSPLAGGKNEQFF. The CDR3 DNA follows: TGTGCCAGCAGCCCACTAGCGGGAGGAAAGAATGAGCAGTTCTTC. The rearrangement joins TRBV6-6 to TRBJ2-1; TRBD2 matches 12 bases. Germline V lookup: CDR1 MNHNY, CDR2 SVGAGI (reference sequence). This CDR3 contains 15 residues. The trim removed 6 bases at V and 7 bases at J, leaving 7 bases unmatched.

CDR3 nucleotides: TGTGCCAGTATTATGGAGCAGACTTACAGGGGAAACACTGAAGCTTTCTTT. Translation: CASIMEQTYRGNTEAFF. The V and J genes are TRBV19 and TRBJ1-1, with TRBD1 identical over 7 bases. This CDR3 contains 17 residues. The V and J ends lost 7 bases and 2 bases, in that order; junction bases with no gene match: 16. Looked up from germline, CDR1 is LNHDA and CDR2 is SQIVND (reference sequence).

This sequence joins TRBV12-3 or TRBV12-4 and TRBJ1-1; tentative D call: TRBD1 (6 bases). V was shortened by 3 bases and J by 8 bases, with 13 bases between the two germline ends. There are 13 residues in the CDR3. In nucleotides, the CDR3 is TGTGCCAGCAGTTTTGGGGGCCCTAGGGAAGCTTTCTTT. The encoded protein is CASSFGGPREAFF.

The rearrangement joins TRBV13 to TRBJ2-2, with TRBD2 matching over 7 bases. The germline V gene encodes CDR1 PRHDT and CDR2 FYEKMQ (reference sequence). CDR3 length equals 16 residues. Trimming took 5 bases from V and 2 from J; bases not matched to a gene: 8. CDR3 loop: CASSRLGGGNTGELFF. CDR3 sequence (DNA): TGTGCCAGCAGCCGTCTCGGCGGGGGAAACACCGGGGAGCTGTTTTTT. Drawing the rest from reference TRBV13 and TRBJ2-2, the complete variable domain is AAGVIQSPRHLIKEKRETATLKCYPIPRHDTVYWYQQGPGQDPQFLISFYEKMQSDKGSIPDRFSAQQFSDYHSELNMSSLELGDSALYFCASSRLGGGNTGELFFGEGSRLTVL.

The chain links TRBV7-7 to TRBJ2-5; D may match TRBD1 or TRBD2 (5 bases each). With 5 bases removed from V and 5 bases from J, the gap between germline ends came to 18 bases. Germline V gives CDR1 SSHAT, CDR2 FNYEAQ (reference sequence). CDR3 length equals 15 residues. As DNA, the CDR3 is TGTGCCAGCAGCATGGCCTACGAGGGGTTGGAGACCCAGTACTTC. This gives the protein CASSMAYEGLETQYF.

This clonotype appeared many times. CDR3 bases: TGTGCCACCGGACAGGGGGTCTACGAGCAGTACTTC. Amino acids: CATGQGVYEQYF. The rearrangement links TRBV15 to TRBJ2-7, with TRBD1 identical over 10 bases. V shed 8 bases and J 3 bases; nucleotides not matched to a gene: 1. Per germline, CDR1 LNHNV and CDR2 YYDKDF (reference sequence). The CDR3 contains 12 residues.

This clonotype was seen a handful of times. V is TRBV2 and J is TRBJ1-1; a possible D gene is TRBD1 (6 bases). Germline V lookup: CDR1 SNHLY, CDR2 FYNNEI. The CDR3 runs to 12 residues. Trimming removed 8 bases from V and 7 bases from J, with 14 bases in between. The CDR3 region is CASGEGTLEAFF. The CDR3 coding sequence is TGTGCCAGCGGGGAAGGGACACTTGAAGCTTTCTTT.

Of note for this clonotype: A much more abundant neighbour one base away suggests this may be a read error. The J gene is TRBJ2-7, the V gene TRBV20-1, with D perhaps matching TRBD1 (6 bases). Germline V gene lookup returns CDR1 DFQATT and CDR2 SNEGSKA (reference sequence). The ends were cut back, 0 bases at V and 0 bases at J, with 12 bases in the middle. The CDR3 consists of 15 residues. The CDR3 here is CSARDRQGISYEQYF. The CDR3 nucleotides read TGCAGTGCTAGAGATCGTCAGGGGATCTCCTACGAGCAGTACTTC.

Only one count was recorded for this clonotype. V is TRBV29-1 and J is TRBJ2-7, with TRBD1 matching 9 bases. CDR3 length: 14 residues. From germline, CDR1 is SQVTM and CDR2 ANQGSEA. With 6 bases clipped from V and 5 bases from J, the junction kept 11 bases outside the gene matches. The chain's CDR3 is CSVIPWDRAHEQYF. In DNA, the CDR3 is TGCAGCGTCATCCCCTGGGACAGGGCCCACGAGCAGTACTTC.

This clonotype was observed many times. Relative to the germline gene, one junction end is altered; a read error may explain this. The CDR3 loop is CASSLTGGEQYF. CDR3 sequence (DNA): TGCGCCAGCAGCTTGACCGGGGGAGAGCAGTACTTC. This chain uses TRBV7-9 with TRBJ2-7; tentative D call: TRBD2 (6 bases). Looked up from germline, CDR1 is SEHNR and CDR2 is FQNEAQ (reference sequence). The CDR3 runs to 12 residues.

This clonotype was seen only a few times. The chain joins TRBV2 to TRBJ2-4, with TRBD2 as a possible D gene (5 bases). This CDR3 region has 15 residues. Germline CDR1 and CDR2: SNHLY and FYNNEI. Trimming pared 4 bases from V and 7 bases from J, leaving 17 bases between. CDR3 amino acids: CASSGDDEGENIQYF. In DNA form, the CDR3 reads TGTGCCAGCAGTGGGGATGACGAGGGAGAGAACATTCAGTACTTC.